Listed below are T cell receptor beta chains from one sample, sequenced in a study of blood T cell repertoires in COVID-19. The protocol was immunoSEQ multiplex PCR, while the TCRdb copy is restricted to in-frame clones and leaves out a portion. Of about 50,000 clones in the sample, 75% to 90% were seen once. The sample comprised peripheral blood. These TCRs come from a human donor in a cohort sampled during active COVID-19. CDR3s include the opening cysteine and the closing phenylalanine or tryptophan. D genes are given only for firm matches. Only some rows state a clone size, as once, few, many or a class for expanded clones.

clone_size	d_call	j_call	v_call	cdr3_nt	cdr3_aa
NA	NA	TRBJ2-7	TRBV21-1	TGTGCCAGCAGAAAGCTTCCGGGACAGGGGGACCCAGAGCAGTACTTC	CASRKLPGQGDPEQYF
NA	NA	TRBJ2-1	TRBV7-9	TGTGCCAGCAGCTTAGGCGTCAATGAGCAGTTCTTC	CASSLGVNEQFF
NA	TRBD2	TRBJ2-6	TRBV9	TGTGCCAGCAGCGCGGGGGGGCACGGGGCCAACGTCCTGACTTTC	CASSAGGHGANVLTF
NA	NA	TRBJ2-7	TRBV5-1	TGCGCCAGCAGCTTAGTAGCGGACGCTTACCTCTCCTACGAGCAGTACTTC	CASSLVADAYLSYEQYF
NA	TRBD2	TRBJ2-7	TRBV2	TGTGCCAGCAGTGAGCTAGCGGGACGGTACGAGCAGTACTTC	CASSELAGRYEQYF
NA	NA	TRBJ2-5	TRBV5-1	TGCGCCAGCAGCTTGTCCGGGACACTCCAAGAGACCCAGTACTTC	CASSLSGTLQETQYF
once	TRBD1	TRBJ1-2	TRBV14	TGTGCCAGCAGCGGCCGGGACAGCAATAACTATGGCTACACCTTC	CASSGRDSNNYGYTF
NA	NA	TRBJ2-7	TRBV5-5	TGTGCCAGCAGCTTGGAAGGGAGCTCCTACGAGCAGTACTTC	CASSLEGSSYEQYF
NA	NA	TRBJ2-7	TRBV19	TGTGCCAGTAGTGCAGGTCCGTGGAGGGGAGCCTACGAGCAGTACTTC	CASSAGPWRGAYEQYF
NA	NA	TRBJ1-2	TRBV7-2	TGTGCCAGCAGCGACAGACACCTAGCTAACTATGGCTACACCTTC	CASSDRHLANYGYTF
NA	TRBD2	TRBJ2-7	TRBV11-1	TGTGCCAGCAGCTTAGCGGGAGGGATTGGGCGCTCCTACGAGCAGTACTTC	CASSLAGGIGRSYEQYF
NA	NA	TRBJ2-4	TRBV3-1/TRBV3-2	TGTGCCAGCAGCCCCCCGACAGGATTAGCCAAAAACATTCAGTACTTC	CASSPPTGLAKNIQYF
NA	NA	TRBJ2-5	TRBV7-9	TGTGCCAGCAGCCACGGACTCGGTCAAGAGACCCAGTACTTC	CASSHGLGQETQYF
NA	TRBD2	TRBJ2-7	TRBV3-1/TRBV3-2	TGTGCCAGCAGCCAACCGGGGGGACCCTCCTACGAGCAGTACTTC	CASSQPGGPSYEQYF
NA	NA	TRBJ2-7	TRBV5-1	TGCGCCAGCAGCTTGACAGGGATCGTCTACGAGCAGTACTTC	CASSLTGIVYEQYF
NA	NA	TRBJ2-7	TRBV12-3/TRBV12-4	TGTGCCAGCAGAAAGGGAGTAGTCGAGGAGCAGTACTTC	CASRKGVVEEQYF
NA	NA	TRBJ1-6	TRBV5-4	TGTGCCAGCAGCTTCGAACCTCCGGGTCCCCTCCACTTT	CASSFEPPGPLHF
once	NA	TRBJ1-1	TRBV15	TGTGCCACCAGCAGAGATGCCCTTGGGGCAGGGGCTGAAGCTTTCTTT	CATSRDALGAGAEAFF
NA	TRBD1	TRBJ2-5	TRBV11-2	TGTGCCAGCAGCTTAAACAGGGGTGGGGAGACCCAGTACTTC	CASSLNRGGETQYF
NA	NA	TRBJ2-7	TRBV6-1	TGTGCCAGCAGTGAAGAAGTAGCGGCTTCTTACGAGCAGTACTTC	CASSEEVAASYEQYF
once	NA	TRBJ2-3	TRBV29-1	TGCAGCACCCTATCGGATACGCAGTATTTT	CSTLSDTQYF
NA	NA	TRBJ2-5	TRBV4-2	TGTGCCAGCAGATCCGGGGAGACCCAGTACTTC	CASRSGETQYF
NA	NA	TRBJ2-5	TRBV11-2	TGTGCCAGCAGCTTAGGACAGGTCCGGTGGGAGACCCAGTACTTC	CASSLGQVRWETQYF
NA	NA	TRBJ1-6	TRBV6-4	TGTGCCAGCAGTGAATCTGGGGAGGCACCCCTCCACTTT	CASSESGEAPLHF
NA	NA	TRBJ2-7	TRBV29-1	TGCAGCGTTGTACCGAGGGTAGGCGAGCAGTACTTC	CSVVPRVGEQYF
NA	TRBD1	TRBJ1-2	TRBV7-2	TGTGCCAGCAGCTTAGAACAGGGGGCTCGCTATGGCTACACCTTC	CASSLEQGARYGYTF